The 21 T cell receptor beta chains in this list originate from one sample, sequenced in a study of regulatory T cells in long-lasting Graves disease. The time point here: newly diagnosed GD, antithyroid drugs for less than 3 months. Preparation of the TCR library used RNA extracted from PBMCs. According to the study, TCR beta libraries were built with iRepertoire HTBI primers and CDR3-region Arm-PCR. Via MiXCR, TCRdb re-called the multiplex PCR reads, giving one row per CDR3 protein. The sample has fewer than 550,000 distinct CDR3 sequences; 15% to 20% are singletons. These records were also assigned to another study, of T cells in Graves' hyperthyroidism and ophthalmopathy.

The sequences come from peripheral blood mononuclear cells (PBMCs), collected at new diagnosis, from a patient treated with antithyroid drugs. The receptor source for this set is a woman aged 35-65 years with Graves disease.

The chain joins TRBV20-1 to TRBJ1-2, with 8 bases fitting TRBD1. The CDR3 is 14 amino acids. V dropped 3 bases and J dropped 1; count of bases not matched to a gene: 4. CDR1 and CDR2 (germline): DFQATT, SNEGSKA (reference sequence). The CDR3 DNA reads as TGCAGTGCTAGGGGGGGACAGGATAACTATGGCTACACCTTC. Its translation is CSARGGQDNYGYTF.

The CDR3 is CAISSTGAENEKLFF. The CDR3 nucleotides read TGTGCCATCAGTTCGACAGGGGCGGAGAATGAAAAACTGTTTTTT. The chain carries TRBV10-3 and TRBJ1-4; TRBD1 matches at 8 bases. V lost 5 bases, J lost 5 bases, and 7 bases stayed unmatched. CDR3 length: 15 amino acids. Germline V gene data show CDR1 as ENHRY and CDR2 as SYGVKD.

On this clonotype itself: A much larger clone lies a single base off, so this may be a read error. For the CDR3, the DNA is TGTGCCAGCAGCTTCGGGACGTCGGCGGAGAGGGGTTCCCAGCACTTC. Encoded protein: CASSFGTSAERGSQHF. The chain joins TRBV5-6 to TRBJ2-5, with D perhaps TRBD1 or TRBD2 (5 bases each). CDR1 and CDR2 (germline): SGHDT, YYEEEE. The CDR3 extends over 16 amino acids. Full variable domain (rest looked up from reference TRBV5-6 and TRBJ2-5): DAGVTQSPTHLIKTRGQQVTLRCSPKSGHDTVSWYQQALGQGPQFIFQYYEEEERQRGNFPDRFSGHQFPNYSSELNVNALLLGDSALYLCASSFGTSAERGSQHFGPGTRLLVL.

The CDR3 DNA reads TGTGCCAGCAGCGATGGACTAGCGGGGGGGTCGGCTGAGCTGTTTTTT. Its translation: CASSDGLAGGSAELFF. The rearrangement links TRBV9 to TRBJ2-2, with 15 bases identical to TRBD2. Germline trimming cut 3 bases from V and 11 bases from J; bases unmatched to any gene: 8. The CDR3 is 16 residues long. Germline V lookup: CDR1 SGDLS, CDR2 YYNGEE.

This clonotype occurred many times. The chain carries TRBV20-1 and TRBJ1-5, with 7 positions matching TRBD1. Germline assignment: CDR1 DFQATT and CDR2 SNEGSKA (reference sequence). With 5 bases clipped from V and 3 bases from J, the junction kept 10 bases outside the gene matches. The CDR3 runs to 15 residues. CDR3 coding DNA: TGCAGTGCTTCCTACGACAGGGCGGTCAATCAGCCCCAGCATTTT. It codes for CSASYDRAVNQPQHF.

This clonotype has ten or more counts. The genes are TRBV7-3 and TRBJ2-7; no firm D call. Trimming removed 5 bases from V and 4 bases from J, with 15 bases in between. The CDR3 is 14 residues long. Germline V CDR1 and CDR2: SGHTA, FQGTGA. The DNA of the CDR3 is TGTGCCAGCAGCCCCGACAAGGTGGGATACGAGCAGTACTTC. This codes for CASSPDKVGYEQYF. Full variable domain (rest looked up from reference TRBV7-3 and TRBJ2-7): GAGVSQTPSNKVTEKGKYVELRCDPISGHTALYWYRQSLGQGPEFLIYFQGTGAADDSGLPNDRFFAVRPEGSVSTLKIQRTERGDSAVYLCASSPDKVGYEQYFGPGTRLTVT.

This clonotype was counted between two and nine times. The rearrangement joins TRBV7-2 to TRBJ2-7, with 12 bases matching TRBD2. This CDR3 spans 14 amino acids. CDR1 and CDR2 from the germline V gene are SGHTA and FQGNSA. After removal of 7 bases from V and 3 bases from J, the junction contained 4 bases not matched to a gene. Here the CDR3 DNA reads TGTGCCAGCACCAGACTAGCGGGGGTCTACGAGCAGTACTTC. Its protein is CASTRLAGVYEQYF.

The table lists this clonotype with a few counts. V gene TRBV15 combines with J gene TRBJ2-1, with 8 bases fitting TRBD2. The V segment lost 3 bases and the J segment 4 bases; nucleotides outside the gene matches: 8. Per germline, CDR1 LNHNV and CDR2 YYDKDF (reference sequence). The CDR3 loop spans 16 amino acids. CDR3 loop: CATSSARGDLYNEQFF. CDR3 sequence (DNA): TGTGCCACCAGCAGCGCGCGGGGGGACCTTTACAATGAGCAGTTCTTC. The whole variable domain, remainder taken from reference TRBV15 and TRBJ2-1, is DAMVIQNPRYQVTQFGKPVTLSCSQTLNHNVMYWYQQKSSQAPKLLFHYYDKDFNNEADTPDNFQSRRPNTSFCFLDIRSPGLGDTAMYLCATSSARGDLYNEQFFGPGTRLTVL.

This clonotype was found many times. The chain recombines TRBV28 with TRBJ2-1; TRBD2 matches 9 bases. There are 16 residues in the CDR3. Germline trimming cut 5 bases from V and 5 bases from J; bases unmatched to any gene: 10. The germline gives CDR1 MDHEN, CDR2 SYDVKM. As DNA, the CDR3 is TGTGCCAGCAGTCCCGGGGCGGGGGGGCCCCACAATGAGCAGTTCTTC. It codes for CASSPGAGGPHNEQFF.

By share, this clonotype ranks as medium-sized. The chain employs TRBV30 and TRBJ2-6; no clear D. Per the germline V gene, CDR1 is GTSNPN and CDR2 is SVGIG (reference sequence). The length of the CDR3 is 15 residues. Trimming took 3 bases from V and 2 from J, leaving 11 bases between them. Here the CDR3 DNA reads TGTGCCTGGAGCCCTTTACTGACTGGGGCCAACGTCCTGACTTTC. It encodes CAWSPLLTGANVLTF.

Many counts were recorded for this clonotype. CDR3 in amino acids: CASSLLGAPREQYF. CDR3 nucleotides: TGCGCCAGCAGCTTGTTGGGGGCCCCCCGAGAGCAGTACTTC. The chain is built from TRBV5-1 and TRBJ2-7; tentative D call: TRBD1 (6 bases). CDR1 and CDR2 (germline): SGHRS, YFSETQ. The CDR3 extends over 14 amino acids. The V end was cut by 1 base, the J end by 7 bases, with 15 bases between.

The chain carries TRBV13 and TRBJ2-5; no reliable D call. Germline V gives CDR1 PRHDT, CDR2 FYEKMQ (reference sequence). There are 14 residues in the CDR3. Trimming left V 5 bases short and J 1 base short, with 11 bases between. CDR3 sequence reads: CASSKRKVQETQYF. DNA for the CDR3: TGTGCCAGCAGCAAAAGAAAAGTCCAAGAGACCCAGTACTTC.

The chain joins TRBV6-2 or TRBV6-3 to TRBJ1-5; D remains unclear. The V and J ends lost 8 bases and 7 bases respectively, with 15 bases between them. The CDR3 loop spans 13 amino acids. Germline CDR1 and CDR2: MNHEY and SVGEGT. CDR3 bases: TGTGCCAGCGCTAGTAACGGTATGCAGCCCCAGCATTTT. Translating gives CASASNGMQPQHF.

A note on this clonotype: A read error may be the cause here, since a much bigger clone is one base away. This chain links TRBV11-2 with TRBJ2-3; D possibly corresponds to TRBD2 (6 bases). Looked up from germline, CDR1 is SGHAT and CDR2 is FQNNGV. This CDR3 is built from 16 residues. The CDR3 spells CASSGPLRGTTDTRYF. CDR3 DNA: TGTGCCAGCAGCGGGCCCCTACGGGGGACGACAGATACGCGGTATTTT.

This clonotype has a count of ten or more. The CDR3, as DNA: TGTGCCAGCACTCTGGGGGTTCTCTCCTACGAGCAGTACTTC. Its translation is CASTLGVLSYEQYF. This chain uses TRBV11-2 with TRBJ2-7; either TRBD1 or TRBD2 may supply D (5 bases each). Germline CDR1 SGHAT, CDR2 FQNNGV. This CDR3 region has 14 residues. The germline V and J ends were trimmed by 7 bases and 0 bases, with 13 bases remaining between them.

This clonotype has at least ten counts. The CDR3: CASTLGILNTEAFF. For the CDR3, the DNA is TGTGCCAGCACCCTAGGGATTTTGAACACTGAAGCTTTCTTT. The chain couples TRBV12-3 or TRBV12-4 to TRBJ1-1, with D unresolved. The CDR3 is 14 amino acids. The V and J ends lost 7 bases and 0 bases respectively, with 12 bases between them.

V is TRBV20-1 and J is TRBJ2-5, with D unclear. The V gene lost 5 bases and the J gene lost 4 bases, with 11 bases spanning the gap. The germline V gene encodes CDR1 DFQATT and CDR2 SNEGSKA (reference sequence). The CDR3 loop spans 12 amino acids. DNA for the CDR3: TGCAGTGCTCCGGACCTGGGAGAGACCCAGTACTTC. As protein: CSAPDLGETQYF.

The V gene is TRBV5-1, the J gene TRBJ1-2; D unresolved. This CDR3 region has 14 residues. Germline V gene lookup returns CDR1 SGHRS and CDR2 YFSETQ. Trimming left V 2 bases short and J 7 bases short, with 15 bases between. The CDR3 DNA reads as TGCGCCAGCAGCTTTAATCGAGACACACCTGGCTACACCTTC. Its translation is CASSFNRDTPGYTF. Using reference TRBV5-1 and TRBJ1-2 for the parts outside the CDR3, the full variable domain is KAGVTQTPRYLIKTRGQQVTLSCSPISGHRSVSWYQQTPGQGLQFLFEYFSETQRNKGNFPGRFSGRQFSNSRSEMNVSTLELGDSALYLCASSFNRDTPGYTFGSGTRLTVV.

Comment on this clonotype: This may come from a read error, since a much larger clone is one base off. This chain uses TRBV7-6 with TRBJ2-1; D is unclear. The germline CDR1 and CDR2 sequences are SGHVS and FNYEAQ. The CDR3 covers 11 residues. V lost 1 base to trimming and J lost 10 bases, with 5 bases between them. The DNA of the CDR3 is TGTGCCAGCAGCTTAGAAGGGGAGCAGTTCTTC. This gives the protein CASSLEGEQFF.

J is TRBJ2-5 and V is TRBV20-1; TRBD2 agrees at 11 bases. Germline V gene sequence: CDR1 DFQATT, CDR2 SNEGSKA (reference sequence). The trim removed 3 bases at V and 1 base at J, leaving 7 bases unmatched. CDR3 length: 16 residues. The CDR3 bases are TGCAGTGCTAGGGTACTAGCGGGGGCGAGCCAAGAGACCCAGTACTTC. Protein: CSARVLAGASQETQYF.

A note on this clonotype: A much larger clone sits a single nucleotide away, making a read error possible. The genes are TRBV7-9 and TRBJ2-2; 7 nucleotides agree with TRBD1. CDR1 SEHNR and CDR2 FQNEAQ come from the germline V gene (reference sequence). V dropped 2 bases and J dropped 3; count of bases not matched to a gene: 3. The CDR3 contains 15 residues. The CDR3 nucleotides are TGTGCCAGCAGCTTACCGGGACAGTACACCGGGGAGCTGTTTTTT. This translates into CASSLPGQYTGELFF.